This TCR beta chain was identified during a study of blood T cells in healthy people across ages. The sample holds a few counts of this clonotype. The second PCR ran roughly 7 to 11 cycles with a sample-barcoded 5' primer and J-beta primers. TCRdb independently ran MiXCR on the 5' RACE reads; one entry per CDR3 protein. The table shows 850,000 or so distinct CDR3 sequences, with around 26% occurring only once. With V trimmed by 1 base and J by 3 bases, 2 bases remained unmatched. The V gene's germline CDR1 is SGHAT and CDR2 FQNNGV. This CDR3 is built from 15 residues. This TCR was sampled from a woman older than 75 in good health. Sequenced material: blood. The chain employs TRBV11-2 and TRBJ2-3; 9 nucleotides line up with TRBD1. The CDR3 nucleotides are TGTGCCAGCAGCTTAGGGGACAGGGTTACAGATACGCAGTATTTT. Protein: CASSLGDRVTDTQYF.